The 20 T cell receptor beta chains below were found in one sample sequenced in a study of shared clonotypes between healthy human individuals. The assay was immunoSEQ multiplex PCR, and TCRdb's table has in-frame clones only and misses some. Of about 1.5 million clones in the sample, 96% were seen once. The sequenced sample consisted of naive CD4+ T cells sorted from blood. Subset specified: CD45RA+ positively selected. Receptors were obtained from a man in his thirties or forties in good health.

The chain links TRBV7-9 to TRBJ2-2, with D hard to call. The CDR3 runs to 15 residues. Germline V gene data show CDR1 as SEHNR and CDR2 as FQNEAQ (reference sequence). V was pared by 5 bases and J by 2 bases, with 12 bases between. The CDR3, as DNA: TGTGCCAGCAGCCCACGTCAGCCTAACACCGGGGAGCTGTTTTTT. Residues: CASSPRQPNTGELFF.

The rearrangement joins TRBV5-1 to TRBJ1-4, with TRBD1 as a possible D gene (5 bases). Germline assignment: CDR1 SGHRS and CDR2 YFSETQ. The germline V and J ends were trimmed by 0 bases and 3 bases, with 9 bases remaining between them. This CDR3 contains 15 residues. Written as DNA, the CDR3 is TGCGCCAGCAGCTTGGAAGGGGCAGCTAATGAAAAACTGTTTTTT. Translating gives CASSLEGAANEKLFF. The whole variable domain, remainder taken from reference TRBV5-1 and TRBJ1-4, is KAGVTQTPRYLIKTRGQQVTLSCSPISGHRSVSWYQQTPGQGLQFLFEYFSETQRNKGNFPGRFSGRQFSNSRSEMNVSTLELGDSALYLCASSLEGAANEKLFFGSGTQLSVL.

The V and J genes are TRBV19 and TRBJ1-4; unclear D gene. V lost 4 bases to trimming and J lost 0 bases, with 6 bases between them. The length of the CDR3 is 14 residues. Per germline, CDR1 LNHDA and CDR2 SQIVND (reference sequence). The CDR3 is CASSTSTTNEKLFF. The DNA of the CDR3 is TGTGCCAGTAGTACCTCGACAACTAATGAAAAACTGTTTTTT.

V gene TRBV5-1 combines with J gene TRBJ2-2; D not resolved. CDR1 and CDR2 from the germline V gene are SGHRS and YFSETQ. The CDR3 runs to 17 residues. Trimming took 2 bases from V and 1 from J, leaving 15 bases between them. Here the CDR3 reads CASSLGTSNENTGELFF. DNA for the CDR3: TGCGCCAGCAGCTTAGGCACCTCAAATGAGAACACCGGGGAGCTGTTTTTT.

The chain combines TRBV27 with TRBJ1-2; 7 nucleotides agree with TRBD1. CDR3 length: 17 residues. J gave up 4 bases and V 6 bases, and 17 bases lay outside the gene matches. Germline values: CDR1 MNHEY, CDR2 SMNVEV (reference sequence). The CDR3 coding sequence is TGTGCCAGCAGCCCCCGGGACAGCAGACCCTTGTCCTATGGCTACACCTTC. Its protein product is CASSPRDSRPLSYGYTF.

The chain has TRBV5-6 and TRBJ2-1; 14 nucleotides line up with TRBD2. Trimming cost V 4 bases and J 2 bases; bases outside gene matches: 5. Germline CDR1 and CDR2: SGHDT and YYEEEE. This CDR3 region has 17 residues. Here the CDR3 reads CASSLRTSGGTYNEQFF. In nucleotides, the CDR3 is TGTGCCAGCAGCCTGCGGACTAGCGGGGGGACCTACAATGAGCAGTTCTTC.

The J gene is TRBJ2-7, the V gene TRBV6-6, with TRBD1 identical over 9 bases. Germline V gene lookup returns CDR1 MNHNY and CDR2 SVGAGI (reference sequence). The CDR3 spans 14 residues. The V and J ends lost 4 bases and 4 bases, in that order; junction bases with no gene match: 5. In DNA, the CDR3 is TGTGCCAGCAGTTCGGGACAGGGAGAATACGAGCAGTACTTC. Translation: CASSSGQGEYEQYF.

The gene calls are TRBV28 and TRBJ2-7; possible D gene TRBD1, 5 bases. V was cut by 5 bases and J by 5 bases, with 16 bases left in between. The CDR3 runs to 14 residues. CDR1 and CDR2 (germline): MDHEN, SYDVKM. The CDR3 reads CASSTMTARDEQYF. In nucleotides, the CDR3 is TGTGCCAGCAGTACGATGACAGCCCGCGACGAGCAGTACTTC.

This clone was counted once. Here the CDR3 DNA reads TGTGCCAGCAGGCCACAGGTTCCTGAAGCTTTCTTT. Amino acid sequence: CASRPQVPEAFF. The V and J genes are TRBV2 and TRBJ1-1, with a weak D call TRBD1 (5 bases). Germline V gene lookup returns CDR1 SNHLY and CDR2 FYNNEI. V lost 6 bases and J 6 bases, leaving 11 bases between the germline ends. The CDR3 covers 12 residues.

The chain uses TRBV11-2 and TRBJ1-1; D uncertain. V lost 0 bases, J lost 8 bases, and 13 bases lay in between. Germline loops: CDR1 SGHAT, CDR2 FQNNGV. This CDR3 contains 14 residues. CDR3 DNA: TGTGCCAGCAGCTTAGAAGAGCGCACTAGGGAAGCTTTCTTT. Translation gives CASSLEERTREAFF.

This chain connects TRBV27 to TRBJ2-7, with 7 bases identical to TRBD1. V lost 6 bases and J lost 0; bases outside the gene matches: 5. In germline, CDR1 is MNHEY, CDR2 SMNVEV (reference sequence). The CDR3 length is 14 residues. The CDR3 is CASRIQGSSYEQYF. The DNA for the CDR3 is TGTGCCAGCAGGATACAGGGGTCCTCCTACGAGCAGTACTTC.

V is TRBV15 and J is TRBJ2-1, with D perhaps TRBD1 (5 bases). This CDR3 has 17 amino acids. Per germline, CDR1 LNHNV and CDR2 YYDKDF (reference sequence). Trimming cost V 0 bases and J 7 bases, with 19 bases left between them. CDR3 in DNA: TGTGCCACCAGCAGAGATGGGCGCAGGACACTACAGAATGAGCAGTTCTTC. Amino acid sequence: CATSRDGRRTLQNEQFF.

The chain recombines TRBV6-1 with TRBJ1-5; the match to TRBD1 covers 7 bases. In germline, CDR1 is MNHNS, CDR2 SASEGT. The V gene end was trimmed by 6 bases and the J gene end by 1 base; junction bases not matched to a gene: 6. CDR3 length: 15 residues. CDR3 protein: CASRGRQGSNQPQHF. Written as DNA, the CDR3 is TGTGCCAGCAGGGGACGACAGGGAAGCAATCAGCCCCAGCATTTT.

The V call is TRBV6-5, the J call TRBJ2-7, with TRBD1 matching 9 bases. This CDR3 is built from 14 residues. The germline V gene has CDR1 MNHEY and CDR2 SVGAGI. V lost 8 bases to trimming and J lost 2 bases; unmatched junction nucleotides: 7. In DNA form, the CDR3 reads TGTGCCAGCGGAGGACAGGGGCTAACCTACGAGCAGTACTTC. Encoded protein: CASGGQGLTYEQYF.

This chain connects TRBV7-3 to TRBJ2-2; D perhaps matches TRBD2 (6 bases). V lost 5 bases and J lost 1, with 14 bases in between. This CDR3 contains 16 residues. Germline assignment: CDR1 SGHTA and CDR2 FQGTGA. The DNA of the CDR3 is TGTGCCAGCAGCCTCCTTAGCGGTGTGAACACCGGGGAGCTGTTTTTT. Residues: CASSLLSGVNTGELFF.

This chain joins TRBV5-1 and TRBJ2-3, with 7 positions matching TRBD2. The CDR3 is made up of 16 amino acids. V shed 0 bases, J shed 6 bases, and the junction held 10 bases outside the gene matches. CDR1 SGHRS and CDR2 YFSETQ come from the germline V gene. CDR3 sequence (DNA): TGCGCCAGCAGCTTGGGGACTAGTTTCGAATCGGATACGCAGTATTTT. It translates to CASSLGTSFESDTQYF. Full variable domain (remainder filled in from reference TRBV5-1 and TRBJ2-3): KAGVTQTPRYLIKTRGQQVTLSCSPISGHRSVSWYQQTPGQGLQFLFEYFSETQRNKGNFPGRFSGRQFSNSRSEMNVSTLELGDSALYLCASSLGTSFESDTQYFGPGTRLTVL.

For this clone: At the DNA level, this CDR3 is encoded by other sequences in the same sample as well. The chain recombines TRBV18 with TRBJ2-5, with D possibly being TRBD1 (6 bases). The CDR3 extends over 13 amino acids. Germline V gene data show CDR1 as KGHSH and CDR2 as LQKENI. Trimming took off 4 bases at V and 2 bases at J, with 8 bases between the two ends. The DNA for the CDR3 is TGTGCCAGCTCACAGGGGGTGCAAGAGACCCAGTACTTC. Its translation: CASSQGVQETQYF.

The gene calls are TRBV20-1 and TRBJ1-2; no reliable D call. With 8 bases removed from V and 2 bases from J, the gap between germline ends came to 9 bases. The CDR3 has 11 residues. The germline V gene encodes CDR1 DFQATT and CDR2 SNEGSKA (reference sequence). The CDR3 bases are TGCAGTTTGGTTGGCAACTATGGCTACACCTTC. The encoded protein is CSLVGNYGYTF.

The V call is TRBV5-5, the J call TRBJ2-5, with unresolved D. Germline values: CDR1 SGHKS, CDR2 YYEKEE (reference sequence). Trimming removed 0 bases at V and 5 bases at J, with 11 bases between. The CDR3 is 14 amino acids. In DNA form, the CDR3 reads TGTGCCAGCAGCTTGGCTTCGTTAGGGGAGACCCAGTACTTC. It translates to CASSLASLGETQYF.

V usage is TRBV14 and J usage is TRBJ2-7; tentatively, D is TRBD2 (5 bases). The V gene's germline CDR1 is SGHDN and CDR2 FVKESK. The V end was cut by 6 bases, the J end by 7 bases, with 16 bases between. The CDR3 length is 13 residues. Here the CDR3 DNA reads TGTGCCAGCAGTCCCGGGCCCTCGGGGGAGCAGTACTTC. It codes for CASSPGPSGEQYF.